This entry is about one TCR beta chain. This sample was taken from a study of blood T cell repertoires in COVID-19. Study-wide background: The study drew acute and convalescent COVID-19 samples from the United States, Italy and Spain. In each case, the material was cDNA or gDNA derived from T cells, B-cell-depleted T cells, or PBMCs.

Authors' analysis steps: Amplifying reference gene primers gave estimates of nucleated cell counts. This table comes from immunoSEQ multiplex PCR, and its TCRdb copy is limited to in-frame clones, with some not included. That table gives V, J and clone size, and the DNA gave D and trimming. Among 70,000 or so clones listed, more than 75% were seen once. The CDR3 is 14 amino acids. Germline CDR1 and CDR2: MNHEY and SMNVEV (reference sequence). V lost 7 bases and J 2 bases, leaving 15 bases between the germline ends. This TCR was sampled from a human donor in a cohort sampled during active COVID-19. The J gene is TRBJ2-7, the V gene TRBV27; TRBD2 is a possible D gene (6 bases). Sequencing was carried out using peripheral blood. The CDR3 protein is CASKTTGGTYEQYF. The CDR3 bases are TGTGCCAGCAAGACGACCGGAGGGACCTACGAGCAGTACTTC.